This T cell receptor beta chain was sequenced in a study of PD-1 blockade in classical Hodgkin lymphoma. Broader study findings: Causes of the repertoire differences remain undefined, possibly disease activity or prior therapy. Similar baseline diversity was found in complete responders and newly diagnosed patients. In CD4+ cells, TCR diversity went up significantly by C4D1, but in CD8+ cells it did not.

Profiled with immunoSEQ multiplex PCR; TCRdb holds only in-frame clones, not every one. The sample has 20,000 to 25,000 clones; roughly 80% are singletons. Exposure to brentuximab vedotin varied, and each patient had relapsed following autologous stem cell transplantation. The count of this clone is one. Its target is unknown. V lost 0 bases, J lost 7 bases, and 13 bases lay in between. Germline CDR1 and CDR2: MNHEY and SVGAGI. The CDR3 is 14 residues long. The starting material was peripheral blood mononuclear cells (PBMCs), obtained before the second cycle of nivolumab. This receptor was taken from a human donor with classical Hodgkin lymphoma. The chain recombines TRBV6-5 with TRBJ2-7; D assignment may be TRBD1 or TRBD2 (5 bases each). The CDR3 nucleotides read TGTGCCAGCAGTTACTCCGAGAGGGGTCCAGAGCAGTACTTC. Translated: CASSYSERGPEQYF.